The 16 T cell receptor beta chains listed next were all sequenced from one sample in a study of shared clonotypes between healthy human individuals. Sequencing was performed with immunoSEQ multiplex PCR; in TCRdb, only in-frame clones are kept and a portion is missing. Of roughly 2,300,000 clones in the sample, just under 95% are singletons; the top ten hold approximately 0.39%. Sequences were obtained from naive CD4+ T cells from PBMCs. Subset meaning: CD45RA+ positively selected. The receptor source for this set is a man aged 18 to 30 in good health. Some clones in this sample may be carry-over from other donors' samples.

This chain links TRBV27 with TRBJ1-2; 9 bases match TRBD1. CDR3 size: 15 residues. Germline assignment: CDR1 MNHEY and CDR2 SMNVEV (reference sequence). V trimming: 6 bases; J trimming: 4 bases; junction bases outside the gene matches: 9. The CDR3 bases are TGTGCCAGCAGCCTCGGACAGGGGAGTAGCTATGGCTACACCTTC. Translated: CASSLGQGSSYGYTF.

The chain carries TRBV28 and TRBJ2-3; possible D gene TRBD2, 6 bases. This CDR3 is 15 amino acids long. The germline V gene encodes CDR1 MDHEN and CDR2 SYDVKM. The germline V and J ends were trimmed by 3 bases and 3 bases, with 13 bases remaining between them. This chain's CDR3 is CASSLPGSGTDTQYF. The CDR3 coding sequence is TGTGCCAGCAGTTTGCCCGGGAGTGGTACAGATACGCAGTATTTT.

The gene calls are TRBV19 and TRBJ2-6; the match to TRBD1 covers 12 bases. This CDR3 region has 16 residues. Germline values: CDR1 LNHDA, CDR2 SQIVND (reference sequence). With V trimmed by 8 bases and J by 3 bases, 5 bases remained unmatched. For the CDR3, the DNA is TGTGCCAGTGATGGGGACAGGGGGCGTGGGGCCAACGTCCTGACTTTC. This codes for CASDGDRGRGANVLTF.

This rearrangement joins TRBV9 to TRBJ1-2; D not certain. CDR3 length: 14 amino acids. Looked up from germline, CDR1 is SGDLS and CDR2 is YYNGEE. Trimming took off 4 bases at V and 8 bases at J, with 18 bases between the two ends. The CDR3 DNA is TGTGCCAGCAGCACAGAGGAGGAGCTGGGGGGCTACACCTTC. Its translation: CASSTEEELGGYTF.

The chain carries TRBV18 and TRBJ2-7, with 13 bases fitting TRBD2. After removal of 3 bases from V and 6 bases from J, the junction contained 8 bases not matched to a gene. CDR1 and CDR2 (germline): KGHSH, LQKENI. CDR3 length: 16 amino acids. CDR3 in DNA: TGTGCCAGCTCACCGAACGAAGGGACTAGCGGGACCGAGCAGTACTTC. Protein sequence: CASSPNEGTSGTEQYF.

The gene calls are TRBV11-3 and TRBJ2-6; TRBD1 aligns across 12 bases. Looked up from germline, CDR1 is SGHNT and CDR2 is YENEEA. The CDR3 extends over 17 amino acids. The junction had 6 bases not matched to a gene; V was cut back by 5 bases and J by 4 bases. This CDR3 reads CASSPGQGARGANVLTF. The CDR3, as DNA: TGTGCCAGCAGCCCGGGACAGGGGGCGAGAGGGGCCAACGTCCTGACTTTC.

V is TRBV28 and J is TRBJ1-1; maybe TRBD1 (5 bases). Germline V gene lookup returns CDR1 MDHEN and CDR2 SYDVKM. CDR3 length: 13 residues. Trimming stripped 6 bases from V and 4 bases from J, with 12 bases between. The DNA of the CDR3 is TGTGCCAGCAGATCCTGGGGGGGCACTGAAGCTTTCTTT. The encoded protein is CASRSWGGTEAFF.

This chain connects TRBV28 to TRBJ2-7, with TRBD2 identical over 13 bases. This CDR3 has 18 amino acids. Looked up from germline, CDR1 is MDHEN and CDR2 is SYDVKM. Unmatched junction bases numbered 12, after V lost 6 bases and J lost 1 base. CDR3 in amino acids: CASSLGLAGALFSYEQYF. As DNA, the CDR3 is TGTGCCAGCAGCCTCGGACTAGCGGGGGCCCTCTTTTCCTACGAGCAGTACTTC.

On this clone: This CDR3 is also generated by other DNA sequences in the sample. The CDR3 protein is CASSLGLAEHNEQFF. Here the CDR3 DNA reads TGTGCCAGCAGCTTGGGACTAGCAGAACACAATGAGCAGTTCTTC. The V call is TRBV7-9, the J call TRBJ2-1; TRBD2 aligns across 9 bases. CDR1 and CDR2 (germline): SEHNR, FQNEAQ (reference sequence). The CDR3 has 15 amino acids. Losses at the gene ends were 3 bases for V and 5 bases for J; bases not matched to a gene: 5.

The V and J genes are TRBV6-6 and TRBJ2-7, with a possible D match to TRBD2 (6 bases). V lost 5 bases and J 4 bases, leaving 18 bases between the germline ends. The germline V gene has CDR1 MNHNY and CDR2 SVGAGI (reference sequence). The CDR3 consists of 15 residues. This CDR3 is CASSPRGSGLYEQYF. The CDR3 DNA reads as TGTGCCAGCAGTCCCCGGGGTAGCGGTCTATACGAGCAGTACTTC.

The chain has TRBV28 and TRBJ2-1, with a possible D match to TRBD2 (6 bases). The germline CDR1 and CDR2 sequences are MDHEN and SYDVKM. This CDR3 is 14 amino acids long. V was trimmed by 9 bases and J by 3 bases, leaving 15 bases between them. In DNA form, the CDR3 reads TGTGCCAGTGGAGGGCCAGGCGGCTACAATGAGCAGTTCTTC. It codes for CASGGPGGYNEQFF.

This chain connects TRBV4-2 to TRBJ2-2; 8 positions agree with TRBD1. Germline loops: CDR1 LGHNA, CDR2 YNFKEQ. The CDR3 is made up of 19 amino acids. V was clipped by 0 bases and J by 4 bases; unmatched bases: 13. The CDR3: CASSQDRTGIIGVTGELFF. The CDR3 region has the DNA TGTGCCAGCAGCCAAGACAGGACAGGGATAATTGGGGTCACCGGGGAGCTGTTTTTT.

The count of this clone is one. The chain links TRBV5-6 to TRBJ1-2; 9 nucleotides match TRBD1. Germline values: CDR1 SGHDT, CDR2 YYEEEE. The CDR3 consists of 14 residues. J gave up 3 bases and V 3 bases, and 3 bases lay outside the gene matches. The DNA for the CDR3 is TGTGCCAGCAGCTGGGACAGGGCCTACTATGGCTACACCTTC. Protein sequence: CASSWDRAYYGYTF.

The chain carries TRBV5-5 and TRBJ1-1; D is possibly TRBD1 (5 bases). Trimming removed 4 bases at V and 11 bases at J, with 21 bases between. CDR3 length: 14 residues. CDR1 and CDR2 from the germline V gene are SGHKS and YYEKEE (reference sequence). The CDR3 loop reads CASSPRARDLGAFF. CDR3 bases: TGTGCCAGCAGCCCAAGGGCCCGGGACTTGGGGGCTTTCTTT.

As concerns this clone: Other nucleotide sequences in the sample specify the same CDR3. The V call is TRBV6-1, the J call TRBJ2-3; D remains ambiguous. Germline CDR1 is MNHNS and CDR2 is SASEGT. CDR3 size: 13 residues. Trimming removed 4 bases at V and 2 bases at J, with 7 bases between. CDR3 sequence: CASSGQITDTQYF. CDR3 nucleotides: TGTGCCAGCAGTGGGCAGATCACAGATACGCAGTATTTT.

This clone was observed once. The chain links TRBV5-4 to TRBJ2-7, with 7 bases lining up with TRBD1. V lost 0 bases to trimming and J lost 7 bases; unmatched junction nucleotides: 13. The CDR3 runs to 16 residues. CDR1 and CDR2 from the germline V gene are SGHNT and YYREEE (reference sequence). The CDR3 region has the DNA TGTGCCAGCAGCTTGGGAAGAAAGGGGGCAACGGGGGAGCAGTACTTC. Protein sequence: CASSLGRKGATGEQYF.